The 7 T cell receptor beta chains given below trace back to one sample, sequenced in a study of memory CD4+ T cells and cytomegalovirus serostatus. Here immunoSEQ multiplex PCR was the method, and the copy in TCRdb shows in-frame clones only, minus some. This table holds around 50,000 clones, around 80% found once. The sort gate was single viable CD3+CD4+CD8-CD45RO+ cells for memory CD4+ T cells. Sequencing was performed on memory CD4+ T cells from blood. The receptors derive from an adult in good health and CMV-seronegative.

The chain uses TRBV28 and TRBJ1-5, with D possibly matching TRBD1 (6 bases). CDR3 length: 13 amino acids. Germline CDR1 and CDR2: MDHEN and SYDVKM. Between the trimmed V and J ends, which lost 6 bases and 6 bases, there was a span of 12 bases. The CDR3 reads CASRKQGFQPQHF. CDR3 DNA sequence: TGTGCCAGCAGGAAACAGGGATTTCAGCCCCAGCATTTT.

The rearrangement links TRBV28 to TRBJ2-3; D may correspond to TRBD1 or TRBD2 (5 bases each). The V end lost 7 bases, the J end lost 10 bases, and 18 bases lay between the germline ends. The germline V gene has CDR1 MDHEN and CDR2 SYDVKM. The CDR3 is 13 amino acids. CDR3 region: CASTRGLRPSQYF. DNA of the CDR3: TGTGCCAGCACCCGGGGCCTACGCCCCTCGCAGTATTTT. The entire variable domain, with the rest obtained from reference TRBV28 and TRBJ2-3, is as follows: DVKVTQSSRYLVKRTGEKVFLECVQDMDHENMFWYRQDPGLGLRLIYFSYDVKMKEKGDIPEGYSVSREKKERFSLILESASTNQTSMYLCASTRGLRPSQYFGPGTRLTVL.

This chain joins TRBV7-9 and TRBJ1-2; D is unclear. The length of the CDR3 is 13 residues. The V gene's germline CDR1 is SEHNR and CDR2 FQNEAQ (reference sequence). The V end was cut by 4 bases, the J end by 3 bases, with 9 bases between. CDR3 DNA sequence: TGTGCCAGCAGCTCGCCTCAGCACTATGGCTACACCTTC. The encoded protein is CASSSPQHYGYTF.

As DNA, the CDR3 is TGTGCCAGCAGCTTTTCGGCTTCAGCCTACGAGCAGTACTTC. Protein: CASSFSASAYEQYF. The chain couples TRBV5-4 to TRBJ2-7; D is ambiguous. V lost 2 bases and J 2 bases, leaving 11 bases between the germline ends. Germline CDR1 is SGHNT and CDR2 is YYREEE (reference sequence). CDR3 size: 14 residues.

The gene calls are TRBV2 and TRBJ2-1; perhaps TRBD2 as D (5 bases). Per the germline V gene, CDR1 is SNHLY and CDR2 is FYNNEI. The CDR3 runs to 14 residues. V lost 9 bases, J lost 4 bases, and 16 bases lay in between. The CDR3 loop is CASSGSGPYNEQFF. Here the CDR3 DNA reads TGTGCCAGTTCTGGGAGCGGCCCTTACAATGAGCAGTTCTTC.

This clone was seen just once. V usage is TRBV4-3 and J usage is TRBJ2-2; possible D gene TRBD1, 5 bases. The CDR3 extends over 18 amino acids. V was cut by 0 bases and J by 1 base, with 15 bases left in between. In germline, CDR1 is LGHNA, CDR2 YSLEER. The CDR3 coding sequence is TGCGCCAGCAGCCAAGATCCGACAGCCGCCGGGAACACCGGGGAGCTGTTTTTT. Its translation: CASSQDPTAAGNTGELFF.

This rearrangement joins TRBV19 to TRBJ1-1; 7 bases line up with TRBD1. V shed 8 bases and J 5 bases; nucleotides not matched to a gene: 14. CDR1 and CDR2 from the germline V gene are LNHDA and SQIVND (reference sequence). The CDR3 consists of 15 residues. CDR3 region: CASGNRGGSVTEAFF. The CDR3 DNA is TGTGCCAGTGGAAACAGGGGTGGCTCGGTGACTGAAGCTTTCTTT.